The present T cell receptor (beta chain) was sequenced within a study of T-cell memory formation after mild COVID-19. Study-level background: TCR clusters mostly belonged to single donors.

The V gene's germline CDR1 is SGDLS and CDR2 YYNGEE. V was cut by 0 bases and J by 1 base, with 9 bases left in between. CDR3 length: 15 residues. This clonotype was counted between two and nine times. TCR alpha and TCR beta cDNA libraries with sample barcodes and UMIs came from 5'RACE using constant-segment primers. TCRdb redid the calling of the 5' RACE reads with MiXCR, one entry per CDR3 protein. The data contain hundreds of thousands of distinct CDR3 sequences, 15% to 20% of them seen just once; the ten biggest clones take up around 12%. The chain employs TRBV9 and TRBJ2-3; D is ambiguous. Specimen: PBMCs or a T cell subset sorted from them (not recorded which). This TCR derives from an adult woman who had mild COVID-19 (a few samples of this study predate the infection). Cell type and time point are not known. The chain's CDR3 is CASSVGPGRTDTQYF. The CDR3 region has the DNA TGTGCCAGCAGCGTAGGCCCAGGCCGCACAGATACGCAGTATTTT.